This T cell receptor beta chain stems from a study of cytomegalovirus exposure and HLA in healthy donors. Regarding the study as a whole: An Asian-associated ancestry cluster reportedly showed fewer N-insertions than the roughly 600-donor mean in a later analysis. It was reported that TCR beta sequences correctly inferred the HLA-A and HLA-B alleles for most subjects. Most TCRs appeared rarely, but some public TCRs recurred in many donors.

Note on this clone: Its specificity is not known.

Trimming cost V 5 bases and J 5 bases; bases outside gene matches: 9. The CDR3 contains 16 residues. CDR1 is SEHNR and CDR2 is FQNEAQ in the germline V gene (reference sequence). 13 Jbeta primers and 60 Vbeta primers were used for the PCR. Clones were sequenced by immunoSEQ multiplex PCR, and TCRdb holds only the in-frame ones, with some missing. This sample carries about 160,000 clones, about four fifths of them seen once, and the ten largest clones take around 1.5%. Though nominally healthy at sampling, donors likely had unrecorded immune exposures. The V and J genes are TRBV7-9 and TRBJ2-1, with 10 positions matching TRBD1. This clonotype was sampled from a girl aged 5-17 years in good health and CMV-seropositive. The sequencing sample was made of PBMCs. In DNA, the CDR3 is TGTGCCAGCAGCCTTGACAGGGGGCGCCCCCACAATGAGCAGTTCTTC. It is translated as CASSLDRGRPHNEQFF.